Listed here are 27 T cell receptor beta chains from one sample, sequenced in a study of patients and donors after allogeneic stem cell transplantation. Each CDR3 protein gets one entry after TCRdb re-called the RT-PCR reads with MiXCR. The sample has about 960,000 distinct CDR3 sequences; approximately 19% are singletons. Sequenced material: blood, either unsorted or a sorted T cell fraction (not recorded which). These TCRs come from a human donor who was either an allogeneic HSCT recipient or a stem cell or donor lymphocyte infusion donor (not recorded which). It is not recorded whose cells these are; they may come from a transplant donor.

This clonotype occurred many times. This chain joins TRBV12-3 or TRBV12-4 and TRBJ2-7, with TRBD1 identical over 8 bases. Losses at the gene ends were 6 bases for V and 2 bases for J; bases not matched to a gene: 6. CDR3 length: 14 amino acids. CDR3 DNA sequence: TGTGCCAGCAGGCCTACAGGGGGGACCTACGAGCAGTACTTC. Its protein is CASRPTGGTYEQYF.

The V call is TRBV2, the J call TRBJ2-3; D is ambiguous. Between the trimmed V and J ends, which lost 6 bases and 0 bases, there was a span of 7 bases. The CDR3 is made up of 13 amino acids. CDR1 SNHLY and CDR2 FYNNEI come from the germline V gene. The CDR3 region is CASRKDSTDTQYF. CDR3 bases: TGTGCCAGCAGAAAAGATAGCACAGATACGCAGTATTTT.

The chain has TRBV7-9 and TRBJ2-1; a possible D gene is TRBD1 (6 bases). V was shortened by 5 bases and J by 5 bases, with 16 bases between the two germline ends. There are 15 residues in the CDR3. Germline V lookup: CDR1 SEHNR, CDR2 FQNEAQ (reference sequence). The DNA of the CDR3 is TGTGCCAGCAGCCCGATGGGCAGGACAGACAATGAGCAGTTCTTC. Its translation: CASSPMGRTDNEQFF.

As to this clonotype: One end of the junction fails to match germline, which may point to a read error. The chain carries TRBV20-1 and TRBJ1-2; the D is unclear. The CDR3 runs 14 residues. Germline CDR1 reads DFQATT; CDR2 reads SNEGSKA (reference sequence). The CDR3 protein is CSVRGFRESYGYTF. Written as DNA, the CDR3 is TGCAGTGTTAGAGGTTTTCGGGAGAGCTATGGCTACACCTTC.

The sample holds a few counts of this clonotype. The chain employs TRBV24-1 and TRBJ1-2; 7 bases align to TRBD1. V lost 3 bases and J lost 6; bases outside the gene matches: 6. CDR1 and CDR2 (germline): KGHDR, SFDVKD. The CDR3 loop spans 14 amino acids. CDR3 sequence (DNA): TGTGCCACCAGTGATGGGACAGCGACCCATGGCTACACCTTC. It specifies CATSDGTATHGYTF.

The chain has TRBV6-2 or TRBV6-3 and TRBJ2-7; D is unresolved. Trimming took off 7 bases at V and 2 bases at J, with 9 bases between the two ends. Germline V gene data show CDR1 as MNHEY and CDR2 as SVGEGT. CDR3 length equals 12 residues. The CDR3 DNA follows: TGTGCCAGCACTGAGGCCCCCTACGAGCAGTACTTC. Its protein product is CASTEAPYEQYF.

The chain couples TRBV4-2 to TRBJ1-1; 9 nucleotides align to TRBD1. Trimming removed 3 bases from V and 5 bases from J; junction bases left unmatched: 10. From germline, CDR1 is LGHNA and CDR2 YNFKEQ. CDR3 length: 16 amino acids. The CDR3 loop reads CASSQDGTGLKTEAFF. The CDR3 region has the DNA TGTGCCAGCAGCCAGGACGGGACAGGGCTTAAAACTGAAGCTTTCTTT.

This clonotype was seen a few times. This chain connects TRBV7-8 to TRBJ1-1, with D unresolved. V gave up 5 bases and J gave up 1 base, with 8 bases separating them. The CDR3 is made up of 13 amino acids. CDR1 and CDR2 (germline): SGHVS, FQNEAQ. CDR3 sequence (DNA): TGTGCCAGCAGCCACCGGGCGAACACTGAAGCTTTCTTT. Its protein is CASSHRANTEAFF.

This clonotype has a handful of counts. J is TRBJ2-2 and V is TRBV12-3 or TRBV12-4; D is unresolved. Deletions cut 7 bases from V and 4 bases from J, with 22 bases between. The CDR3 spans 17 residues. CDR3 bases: TGTGCCAGCACCAAACGAAAGATGGGTGTTAGCACCGGGGAGCTGTTTTTT. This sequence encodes CASTKRKMGVSTGELFF.

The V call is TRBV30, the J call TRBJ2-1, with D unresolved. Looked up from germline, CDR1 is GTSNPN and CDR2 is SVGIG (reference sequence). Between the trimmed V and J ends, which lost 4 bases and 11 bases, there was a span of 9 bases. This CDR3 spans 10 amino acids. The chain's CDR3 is CAWNSPKQFF. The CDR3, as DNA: TGTGCCTGGAACAGCCCGAAGCAGTTCTTC.

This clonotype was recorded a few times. CDR3 DNA: TGTGCCAGCAGCGTATCCGGGACTGGGATCACAGATACGCAGTATTTT. It encodes CASSVSGTGITDTQYF. This rearrangement joins TRBV21-1 to TRBJ2-3; the D segment call TRBD2 is taken from the table without a DNA check. TRBV21-1 is labeled a pseudogene. The CDR3 spans 16 residues.

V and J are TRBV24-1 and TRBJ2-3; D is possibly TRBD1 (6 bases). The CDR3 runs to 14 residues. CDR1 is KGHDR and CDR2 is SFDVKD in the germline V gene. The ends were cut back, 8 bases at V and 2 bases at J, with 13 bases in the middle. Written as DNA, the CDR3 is TGTGCCACCAAAGACAGGTCCCCCACAGATACGCAGTATTTT. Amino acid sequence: CATKDRSPTDTQYF.

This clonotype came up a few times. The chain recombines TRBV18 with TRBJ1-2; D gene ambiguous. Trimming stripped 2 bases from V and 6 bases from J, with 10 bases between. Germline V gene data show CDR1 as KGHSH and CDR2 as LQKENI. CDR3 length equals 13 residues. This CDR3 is CASSPILDHGYTF. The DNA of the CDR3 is TGTGCCAGCTCACCAATCCTGGACCATGGCTACACCTTC.

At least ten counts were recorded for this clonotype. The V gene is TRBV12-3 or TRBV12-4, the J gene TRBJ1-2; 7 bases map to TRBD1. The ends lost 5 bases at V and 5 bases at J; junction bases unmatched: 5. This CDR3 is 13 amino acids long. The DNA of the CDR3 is TGTGCCAGCAGTCCCGGGACAGCGTATGGCTACACCTTC. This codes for CASSPGTAYGYTF.

CDR3 nucleotide sequence: TGTGCCAGCAGTTGGTTAGTTGGGGCCAAAAACATTCAGTACTTC. Protein product: CASSWLVGAKNIQYF. J is TRBJ2-4 and V is TRBV12-3 or TRBV12-4; D gene unclear. V was clipped by 4 bases and J by 1 base, with 11 bases between them. The CDR3 extends over 15 amino acids.

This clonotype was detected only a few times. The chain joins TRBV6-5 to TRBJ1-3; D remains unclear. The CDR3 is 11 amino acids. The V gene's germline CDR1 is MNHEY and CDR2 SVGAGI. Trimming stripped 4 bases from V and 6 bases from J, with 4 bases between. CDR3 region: CASSSANTIYF. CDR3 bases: TGTGCCAGCAGTTCCGCAAACACCATATATTTT.

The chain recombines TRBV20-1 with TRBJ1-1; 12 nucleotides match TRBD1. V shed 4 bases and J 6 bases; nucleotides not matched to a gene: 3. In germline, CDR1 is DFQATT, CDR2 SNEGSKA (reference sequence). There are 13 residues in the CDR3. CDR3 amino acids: CSAMGQGAAEAFF. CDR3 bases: TGCAGTGCTATGGGACAGGGGGCCGCTGAAGCTTTCTTT.

CDR3 sequence: CASSFEGGLASYEQYF. In nucleotides, the CDR3 is TGTGCCAGCAGCTTCGAAGGCGGACTTGCTTCCTACGAGCAGTACTTC. The chain links TRBV7-9 to TRBJ2-7; perhaps TRBD2 as D (5 bases). Trimming took off 3 bases at V and 1 base at J, with 16 bases between the two ends. Germline values: CDR1 SEHNR, CDR2 FQNEAQ (reference sequence). The CDR3 has 16 residues.

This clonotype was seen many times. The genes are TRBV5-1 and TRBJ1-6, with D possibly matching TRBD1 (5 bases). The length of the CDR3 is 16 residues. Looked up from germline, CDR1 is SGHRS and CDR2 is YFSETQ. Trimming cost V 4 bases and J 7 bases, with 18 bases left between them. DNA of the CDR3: TGCGCCAGCAGCCCGACACCAGGGACTTTAAATTCACCCCTCCACTTT. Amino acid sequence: CASSPTPGTLNSPLHF.

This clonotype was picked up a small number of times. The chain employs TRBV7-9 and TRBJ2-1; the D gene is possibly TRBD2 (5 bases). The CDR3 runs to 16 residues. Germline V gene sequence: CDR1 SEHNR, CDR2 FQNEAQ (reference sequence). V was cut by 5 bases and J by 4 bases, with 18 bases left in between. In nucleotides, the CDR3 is TGTGCCAGCAGCCATACCTGGGGAGTCAAGTACAATGAGCAGTTCTTC. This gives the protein CASSHTWGVKYNEQFF.

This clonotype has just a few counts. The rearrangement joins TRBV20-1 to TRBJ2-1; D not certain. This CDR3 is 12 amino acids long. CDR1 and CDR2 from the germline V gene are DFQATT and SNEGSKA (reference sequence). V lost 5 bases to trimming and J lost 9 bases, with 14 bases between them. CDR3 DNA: TGCAGTGCTCCCCGAGGTGAGGTTGAGCAGTTCTTC. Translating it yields CSAPRGEVEQFF.

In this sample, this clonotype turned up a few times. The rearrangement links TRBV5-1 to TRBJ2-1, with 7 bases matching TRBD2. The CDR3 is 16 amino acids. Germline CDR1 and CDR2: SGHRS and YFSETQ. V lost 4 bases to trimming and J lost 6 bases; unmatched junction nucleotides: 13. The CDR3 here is CASSPATSSFLNEQFF. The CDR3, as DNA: TGCGCCAGCAGCCCGGCGACTAGCTCATTTCTCAATGAGCAGTTCTTC.

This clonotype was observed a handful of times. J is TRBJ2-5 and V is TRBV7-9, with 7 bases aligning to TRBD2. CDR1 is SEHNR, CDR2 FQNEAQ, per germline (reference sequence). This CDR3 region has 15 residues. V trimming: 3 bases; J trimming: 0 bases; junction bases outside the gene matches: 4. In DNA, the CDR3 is TGTGCCAGCAGCTTCGTCGGGAGGCACCAAGAGACCCAGTACTTC. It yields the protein CASSFVGRHQETQYF.

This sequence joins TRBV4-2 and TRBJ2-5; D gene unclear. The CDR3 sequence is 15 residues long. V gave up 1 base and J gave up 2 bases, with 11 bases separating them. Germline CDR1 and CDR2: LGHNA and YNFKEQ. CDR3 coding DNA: TGTGCCAGCAGCCAAGGAACCGCTCCGCAAGAGACCCAGTACTTC. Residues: CASSQGTAPQETQYF.

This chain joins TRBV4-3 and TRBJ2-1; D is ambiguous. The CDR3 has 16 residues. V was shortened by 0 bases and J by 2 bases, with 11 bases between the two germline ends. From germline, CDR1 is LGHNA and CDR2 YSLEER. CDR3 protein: CASSQDAPGTYNEQFF. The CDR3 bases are TGCGCCAGCAGCCAAGATGCCCCTGGGACCTACAATGAGCAGTTCTTC.

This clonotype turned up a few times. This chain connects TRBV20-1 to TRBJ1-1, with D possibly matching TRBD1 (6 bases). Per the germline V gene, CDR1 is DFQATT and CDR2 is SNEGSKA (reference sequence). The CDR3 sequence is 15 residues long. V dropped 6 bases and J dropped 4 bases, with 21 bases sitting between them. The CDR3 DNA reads TGCAGTGCCGTAAAGCGGGGGCTAAGGAGCACTGAAGCTTTCTTT. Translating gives CSAVKRGLRSTEAFF.

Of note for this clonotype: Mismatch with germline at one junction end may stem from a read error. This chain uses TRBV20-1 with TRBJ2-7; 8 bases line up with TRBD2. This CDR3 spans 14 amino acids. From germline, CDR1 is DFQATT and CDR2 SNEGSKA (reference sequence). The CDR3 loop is CSARTSGASYEHYF. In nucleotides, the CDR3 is TGCAGTGCAAGAACTAGCGGAGCATCCTACGAGCACTACTTC.